This is a list of T cell receptor beta chains from one sample in a study of shared T cell receptors in the human thymus. Method: immunoSEQ multiplex PCR; TCRdb's copy keeps in-frame clones and lacks some. The sample has hundreds of thousands of clones; approximately 85% are singletons. The same sample was also used in a study of human thymus T cells.

The sequenced sample was thymocytes. The receptors here all came from a girl under three years old with a congenital heart defect. The CDR3 runs from the conserved cysteine through the conserved F or W. The order of the fields is CDR3 DNA, CDR3 protein, clone size, D gene, V gene, J gene. The D gene is left open where the match is weak. Size is stated for part of the rows, as once, few or many counts, or as a class when the clone is expanded.

cdr3_nt: TGTGCCAGCAGAGTAGACAGGGGACGAGATACGCAGTATTTT; cdr3_aa: CASRVDRGRDTQYF; clone_size: few; d_call: TRBD1; v_call: TRBV6-1; j_call: TRBJ2-3
cdr3_nt: TGCGCCAGCAGCTTGGAAAGGGGCGCCTACGAGCAGTACTTC; cdr3_aa: CASSLERGAYEQYF; clone_size: few; d_call: -; v_call: TRBV5-1; j_call: TRBJ2-7
cdr3_nt: TGTGCCAGCAGTGAATGGTGGCAGGGTCGCGAAAAACTGTTTTTT; cdr3_aa: CASSEWWQGREKLFF; clone_size: -; d_call: -; v_call: TRBV6-1; j_call: TRBJ1-4
cdr3_nt: TGTGCCAGCAGCCAAGATAGACTAGCGGGGTTGACCTACGAGCAGTACTTC; cdr3_aa: CASSQDRLAGLTYEQYF; clone_size: -; d_call: TRBD2; v_call: TRBV14; j_call: TRBJ2-7
cdr3_nt: TGCGCCAGCAGCCGTGACAGGTTTGCAACTAATGAAAAACTGTTTTTT; cdr3_aa: CASSRDRFATNEKLFF; clone_size: -; d_call: -; v_call: TRBV5-1; j_call: TRBJ1-4
cdr3_nt: TGTGCCAGCAGCTCGGACAGGGACAATCAGCCCCAGCATTTT; cdr3_aa: CASSSDRDNQPQHF; clone_size: -; d_call: TRBD1; v_call: TRBV5-8; j_call: TRBJ1-5
cdr3_nt: TGTGCCAGCAGTTGGCCGGGACTTAGGAGAGGGGCCCAGTACTTC; cdr3_aa: CASSWPGLRRGAQYF; clone_size: once; d_call: -; v_call: TRBV7-2; j_call: TRBJ2-5
cdr3_nt: TGTGCCAGCAGTTTATCCCTTGGGGGGTATTCAGATACGCAGTATTTT; cdr3_aa: CASSLSLGGYSDTQYF; clone_size: -; d_call: -; v_call: TRBV28; j_call: TRBJ2-3
cdr3_nt: TGTGCCAGCACCTTTCATGTGGGGGGGAACACTGAAGCTTTCTTT; cdr3_aa: CASTFHVGGNTEAFF; clone_size: -; d_call: -; v_call: TRBV7-2; j_call: TRBJ1-1
cdr3_nt: TGTGCCAGCAGCTTAACCCCAGGGTCCCCTATGCCTGAAGCTTTCTTT; cdr3_aa: CASSLTPGSPMPEAFF; clone_size: -; d_call: -; v_call: TRBV7-9; j_call: TRBJ1-1
cdr3_nt: TGTGCCAGCAGTTTTAGGGGAACTCTTAACTATGGCTACACCTTC; cdr3_aa: CASSFRGTLNYGYTF; clone_size: -; d_call: -; v_call: TRBV6-6; j_call: TRBJ1-2
cdr3_nt: TGTGCCAGCAGCTTTCGAGCGGGAGTCAATGAGCAGTTCTTC; cdr3_aa: CASSFRAGVNEQFF; clone_size: -; d_call: TRBD2; v_call: TRBV11-2; j_call: TRBJ2-1
cdr3_nt: TGTGCCAGCAGTGCCAGACAGGGATCGGGCGAGCAGTACTTC; cdr3_aa: CASSARQGSGEQYF; clone_size: -; d_call: TRBD1; v_call: TRBV6-1; j_call: TRBJ2-7
cdr3_nt: TGCAGCGTTGAAGGCTTGGCAGGGGAGGGGTCCGGGGAGCTGTTTTTT; cdr3_aa: CSVEGLAGEGSGELFF; clone_size: -; d_call: -; v_call: TRBV29-1; j_call: TRBJ2-2
cdr3_nt: TGTGCCAGCAGCCGATTTGGACAGGGTGAATCCGTTTATGGCTACACCTTC; cdr3_aa: CASSRFGQGESVYGYTF; clone_size: few; d_call: TRBD1; v_call: TRBV7-9; j_call: TRBJ1-2
cdr3_nt: TGTGCCAGCAGTTTAAAGACAGTCTATGGCTACACCTTC; cdr3_aa: CASSLKTVYGYTF; clone_size: -; d_call: -; v_call: TRBV28; j_call: TRBJ1-2
cdr3_nt: TGTGCCAGCAGCTCCAAGACTTACTCTAGCACAGATACGCAGTATTTT; cdr3_aa: CASSSKTYSSTDTQYF; clone_size: -; d_call: -; v_call: TRBV5-5; j_call: TRBJ2-3
cdr3_nt: TGTGCCAGCAGCTTAGGCTATCTCACTGAAGCTTTCTTT; cdr3_aa: CASSLGYLTEAFF; clone_size: -; d_call: -; v_call: TRBV11-2; j_call: TRBJ1-1
cdr3_nt: TGTGCCAGCAGTTACTCGCTAGGGGATAGCACCGGGGAGCTGTTTTTT; cdr3_aa: CASSYSLGDSTGELFF; clone_size: once; d_call: -; v_call: TRBV6-6; j_call: TRBJ2-2
cdr3_nt: TGTGCCAGCAGCTCAAACACGAACACTGAAGCTTTCTTT; cdr3_aa: CASSSNTNTEAFF; clone_size: -; d_call: -; v_call: TRBV7-3; j_call: TRBJ1-1
cdr3_nt: TGTGCCAGCAGCTTGGACGGTATTGCGGATGGCTACACCTTC; cdr3_aa: CASSLDGIADGYTF; clone_size: -; d_call: -; v_call: TRBV5-4; j_call: TRBJ1-2
cdr3_nt: TGTGCCAGTAGTATCCTGTCCCACAATGAGCAGTTCTTC; cdr3_aa: CASSILSHNEQFF; clone_size: -; d_call: -; v_call: TRBV19; j_call: TRBJ2-1
cdr3_nt: TGTGCCAGCAGGACAGGGGGTGACCCCCAGCATTTT; cdr3_aa: CASRTGGDPQHF; clone_size: -; d_call: TRBD1; v_call: TRBV6-1; j_call: TRBJ1-5
cdr3_nt: TGCGCCAGCAGCTTGGATGGGGCTGACACTACCAATTCCCCCCTCCACTTT; cdr3_aa: CASSLDGADTTNSPLHF; clone_size: -; d_call: -; v_call: TRBV5-1; j_call: TRBJ1-6
cdr3_nt: TGTGCCAGCAGAAGGGGGCCCCCCAACTATGGCTACACCTTC; cdr3_aa: CASRRGPPNYGYTF; clone_size: -; d_call: TRBD1; v_call: TRBV6-1; j_call: TRBJ1-2
cdr3_nt: TGTGCCAGCAGCTGCTTTGAGGACCTGGTCCGGGACACACCCCTCCACTTT; cdr3_aa: CASSCFEDLVRDTPLHF; clone_size: -; d_call: -; v_call: TRBV7-2; j_call: TRBJ1-6
cdr3_nt: TGTGCCAGCAGCTGGGACAGGGGATACGAGCAGTACTTC; cdr3_aa: CASSWDRGYEQYF; clone_size: once; d_call: TRBD1; v_call: TRBV5-8; j_call: TRBJ2-7
cdr3_nt: TGCGCCAGCAGCCAAGATTCTAGACCGAATGAGCAGTTCTTC; cdr3_aa: CASSQDSRPNEQFF; clone_size: -; d_call: -; v_call: TRBV4-3; j_call: TRBJ2-1
cdr3_nt: TGTGCCAGCAGCTGGGGATCGGGACAGCAAGGCTACACCTTC; cdr3_aa: CASSWGSGQQGYTF; clone_size: few; d_call: TRBD1; v_call: TRBV6-5; j_call: TRBJ1-2
cdr3_nt: TGCGCCAGCAGCACCCAGGACTACGAGCAGTACTTC; cdr3_aa: CASSTQDYEQYF; clone_size: -; d_call: -; v_call: TRBV5-1; j_call: TRBJ2-7
cdr3_nt: TGCGCCAGCAGCTTGGGGGGGGAGGAGACCCAGTACTTC; cdr3_aa: CASSLGGEETQYF; clone_size: -; d_call: -; v_call: TRBV5-1; j_call: TRBJ2-5
cdr3_nt: TGCGCCAGCAGCTTGACTAGCGGGGGATACAATGAGCAGTTCTTC; cdr3_aa: CASSLTSGGYNEQFF; clone_size: -; d_call: TRBD2; v_call: TRBV5-1; j_call: TRBJ2-1
cdr3_nt: TGTGCCAGCAGTGACCCAGCGGGGCATGGCTACACCTTC; cdr3_aa: CASSDPAGHGYTF; clone_size: -; d_call: -; v_call: TRBV6-4; j_call: TRBJ1-2
cdr3_nt: TGCGCCAGCAGCCTGCGAGCGGGGGAAGGTAATGAGCAGTTCTTC; cdr3_aa: CASSLRAGEGNEQFF; clone_size: -; d_call: TRBD2; v_call: TRBV4-3; j_call: TRBJ2-1
cdr3_nt: TGCGCCAGCAGCCTACTACAGGGTCGGGAGACCCAGTACTTC; cdr3_aa: CASSLLQGRETQYF; clone_size: -; d_call: -; v_call: TRBV5-1; j_call: TRBJ2-5
cdr3_nt: TGTGCCAGCTATCAAGATGCGGGAGGGAGCACTGAAGCTTTCTTT; cdr3_aa: CASYQDAGGSTEAFF; clone_size: few; d_call: -; v_call: TRBV27; j_call: TRBJ1-1
cdr3_nt: TGTGCCAGCAGCGTAGTAGCGGGGGGACCTTACAATGAGCAGTTCTTC; cdr3_aa: CASSVVAGGPYNEQFF; clone_size: -; d_call: TRBD2; v_call: TRBV9; j_call: TRBJ2-1
cdr3_nt: TGTGCCAGCAGCCCCCCCTGGGGCCTCATGAACACTGAAGCTTTCTTT; cdr3_aa: CASSPPWGLMNTEAFF; clone_size: -; d_call: -; v_call: TRBV7-4; j_call: TRBJ1-1
cdr3_nt: TGTGCCAGCACAAACCTACCTGGCAACAGGGTACGGTGGGGCTACACCTTC; cdr3_aa: CASTNLPGNRVRWGYTF; clone_size: once; d_call: -; v_call: TRBV2; j_call: TRBJ1-2
cdr3_nt: TGCGCCAGCAGCTCCCCGTTAGAGGAAGAGTGCCACAATGAGCAGTTCTTC; cdr3_aa: CASSSPLEEECHNEQFF; clone_size: -; d_call: -; v_call: TRBV5-1; j_call: TRBJ2-1
cdr3_nt: TGTGCCAGCAGTTTTGGTAGAGGACAGGGGGTGTTTGGCTACACCTTC; cdr3_aa: CASSFGRGQGVFGYTF; clone_size: once; d_call: TRBD1; v_call: TRBV27; j_call: TRBJ1-2
cdr3_nt: TGCGCCAGCAGCACGCAGGGGGCGCAGGGTAACTATGGCTACACCTTC; cdr3_aa: CASSTQGAQGNYGYTF; clone_size: once; d_call: TRBD1; v_call: TRBV5-1; j_call: TRBJ1-2
cdr3_nt: TGTGCCAGCAGCCCTAGCATGCCCCGACATGGCTACACCTTC; cdr3_aa: CASSPSMPRHGYTF; clone_size: few; d_call: -; v_call: TRBV11-2; j_call: TRBJ1-2
cdr3_nt: TGTGCCAGCAGCTTAAGCAGGGCGAACACTGAAGCTTTCTTT; cdr3_aa: CASSLSRANTEAFF; clone_size: -; d_call: -; v_call: TRBV7-2; j_call: TRBJ1-1
cdr3_nt: TGCGCCAGCAGCTTGAGAGGGCGGGGAAACTATGGCTACACCTTC; cdr3_aa: CASSLRGRGNYGYTF; clone_size: -; d_call: -; v_call: TRBV5-1; j_call: TRBJ1-2
cdr3_nt: TGTGCCAGCAGCCCACGGGGAAGCGGGGGGGCCCATGAGCAGTTCTTC; cdr3_aa: CASSPRGSGGAHEQFF; clone_size: -; d_call: TRBD2; v_call: TRBV11-2; j_call: TRBJ2-1
cdr3_nt: TGTGCCAGCAGTCCCCAAGGTGGAGGGTTGGGTGACACAGATACGCAGTATTTT; cdr3_aa: CASSPQGGGLGDTDTQYF; clone_size: -; d_call: -; v_call: TRBV27; j_call: TRBJ2-3
cdr3_nt: TGCGCCAGCGGGGCGTGGGGGCAGAGCTCCTACGAGCAGTACTTC; cdr3_aa: CASGAWGQSSYEQYF; clone_size: -; d_call: -; v_call: TRBV10-2; j_call: TRBJ2-7
cdr3_nt: TGTGCCAGCAGCTCGACAGGCCTTAGCACAGATACGCAGTATTTT; cdr3_aa: CASSSTGLSTDTQYF; clone_size: -; d_call: -; v_call: TRBV7-7; j_call: TRBJ2-3
cdr3_nt: TGTGCCAGCAGCCTCAGGACAGACACAACGAGGGACACTGAAGCTTTCTTT; cdr3_aa: CASSLRTDTTRDTEAFF; clone_size: -; d_call: -; v_call: TRBV5-4; j_call: TRBJ1-1
cdr3_nt: TGTGCCAGCAGCTTGATCCTAGAGTCCACGGGACAGGACTATGGCTACACCTTC; cdr3_aa: CASSLILESTGQDYGYTF; clone_size: -; d_call: TRBD1; v_call: TRBV5-5; j_call: TRBJ1-2
cdr3_nt: TGTGCCAGCTCACCAGGGAGGCAGGGTAGTCAAGAGACCCAGTACTTC; cdr3_aa: CASSPGRQGSQETQYF; clone_size: -; d_call: -; v_call: TRBV18; j_call: TRBJ2-5
cdr3_nt: TGTGCCAGCAGTCACAGGCGCGTATCCTACAATGAGCAGTTCTTC; cdr3_aa: CASSHRRVSYNEQFF; clone_size: -; d_call: -; v_call: TRBV13; j_call: TRBJ2-1
cdr3_nt: TGTGCCAGCAGCCAAGCCCACAGGGCCGACGACCATTATTCACCCCTCCACTTT; cdr3_aa: CASSQAHRADDHYSPLHF; clone_size: -; d_call: -; v_call: TRBV7-9; j_call: TRBJ1-6
cdr3_nt: TGTGCCACCCGGGGACAGGGTCGTCATGAAAAACTGTTTTTT; cdr3_aa: CATRGQGRHEKLFF; clone_size: -; d_call: TRBD1; v_call: TRBV6-5; j_call: TRBJ1-4